Following are 9 T cell receptor beta chains from one sample sequenced in a study of blood T cell repertoires in COVID-19. TCRdb keeps only in-frame clones here, not all; method: immunoSEQ multiplex PCR. The sample carries 250,000 or so clones, about four fifths recorded once. The source material was PBMCs or T cells enriched from blood (not recorded which). These receptors came from a man aged 50 or older who had recovered from COVID-19.

This chain uses TRBV7-6 with TRBJ2-7; 7 nucleotides match TRBD1. V lost 1 base to trimming and J lost 9 bases; unmatched junction nucleotides: 0. The length of the CDR3 is 11 residues. Germline V lookup: CDR1 SGHVS, CDR2 FNYEAQ. CDR3 loop: CASSLGQGQYF. The CDR3 DNA sequence: TGTGCCAGCAGCTTAGGACAGGGGCAGTACTTC.

The chain has TRBV3-1 (or the pseudogene TRBV3-2) and TRBJ2-3; 15 bases map to TRBD2. With 5 bases clipped from V and 5 bases from J, the junction kept 2 bases outside the gene matches. CDR1 and CDR2 (germline): LGHDT, YNNKEL (reference sequence). This CDR3 is built from 15 residues. The CDR3 here is CASSGLAGGGDTQYF. CDR3 sequence (DNA): TGTGCCAGCAGCGGACTAGCGGGAGGGGGAGATACGCAGTATTTT.

The chain joins TRBV5-1 to TRBJ1-4, with TRBD1 matching 7 bases. The CDR3 extends over 15 amino acids. J gave up 4 bases and V 3 bases, and 6 bases lay outside the gene matches. Per germline, CDR1 SGHRS and CDR2 YFSETQ. CDR3 sequence (DNA): TGCGCCAGCAGCTCCAACACAGGGGATAATGAAAAACTGTTTTTT. Protein product: CASSSNTGDNEKLFF.

The chain carries TRBV7-3 and TRBJ2-3; 7 positions agree with TRBD1. CDR1 is SGHTA and CDR2 is FQGTGA in the germline V gene. V lost 5 bases, J lost 4 bases, and 6 bases stayed unmatched. The CDR3 extends over 14 amino acids. The chain's CDR3 is CASSQGQPADTQYF. Here the CDR3 DNA reads TGTGCCAGCAGCCAGGGACAGCCCGCAGATACGCAGTATTTT.

The chain carries TRBV12-3 or TRBV12-4 and TRBJ1-2; D remains unclear. The CDR3 spans 13 residues. Trimming removed 3 bases at V and 3 bases at J, with 8 bases between. The CDR3 sequence is CASSFNRDYGYTF. The CDR3 nucleotides read TGTGCCAGCAGTTTCAACCGCGACTATGGCTACACCTTC.

This clone turned up a few times. This rearrangement joins TRBV6-6 to TRBJ2-2; 8 bases align to TRBD2. The ends lost 10 bases at V and 7 bases at J; junction bases unmatched: 11. Germline-derived CDR1 and CDR2 are MNHNY and SVGAGI (reference sequence). CDR3 length: 14 amino acids. The CDR3 DNA is TGTGCCACCATCCGTAGCGGGGCTAACGGGGAGCTGTTTTTT. Amino acid sequence: CATIRSGANGELFF.

This clone has only one observation. This chain uses TRBV18 with TRBJ2-1; D possibly corresponds to TRBD1 (6 bases). This CDR3 has 14 residues. CDR1 is KGHSH and CDR2 is LQKENI in the germline V gene. V was trimmed by 3 bases and J by 10 bases, leaving 16 bases between them. In DNA, the CDR3 is TGTGCCAGCTCACCCTGGGACAAAGATTCAGAGCAGTTCTTC. Its translation is CASSPWDKDSEQFF.

This chain connects TRBV3-1 (or the pseudogene TRBV3-2) to TRBJ1-5; tentatively, D is TRBD1 (5 bases). Germline CDR1 and CDR2: LGHDT and YNNKEL (reference sequence). The CDR3 spans 15 residues. V shed 1 base and J shed 3 bases, with 10 bases lying between them. CDR3 loop: CASSQVGGNNQPQHF. The CDR3 DNA reads as TGTGCCAGCAGCCAAGTGGGGGGGAACAATCAGCCCCAGCATTTT.

CDR3 nucleotide sequence: TGCGCCAGCAGTGTAGTGCAGGGGTCCGACGAGCAGTACTTC. Amino acid sequence: CASSVVQGSDEQYF. The chain joins TRBV10-1 to TRBJ2-7; possible D gene TRBD1, 6 bases. Trimming cost V 4 bases and J 5 bases, with 15 bases left between them. Germline V gene sequence: CDR1 WNHNN, CDR2 SYGVQD (reference sequence). CDR3 length: 14 residues.